In this sample, the clone carrying this TCR beta chain turned up many times. Its specificity is unknown. Assembly of TCR beta libraries relied on iRepertoire HTBI primers together with Arm-PCR of CDR3 regions. Per the authors' pipeline: Identification of gene segments yielded some 60 TRBV and about 14 TRBJ across samples. TCRdb called the multiplex PCR reads again in MiXCR, with one record for every CDR3 protein. For this entry, the V and J calls and clone size follow TCRdb and not the study's own pipeline. The sample lists some 560,000 distinct CDR3 sequences; roughly 16% were seen once. The time point is: newly diagnosed GD, antithyroid drugs for less than 3 months. PBMCs provided the RNA from which the TCR library was made. Patients with Graves' disease were diagnosed by American Thyroid Association guidelines. Trimming left V 6 bases short and J 0 bases short, with 15 bases between. The CDR3 extends over 15 amino acids. The V gene's germline CDR1 is SGHKS and CDR2 YYEKEE (reference sequence).

The data belong to a study of regulatory T cells in long-lasting Graves disease. Study findings and constraints: Whereas new patients shared some 970 public clonotypes, persistent patients shared more, at some 2,700.

The sample also formed part of further work on T cells in Graves' hyperthyroidism and ophthalmopathy. That work contributes: The model forecast ophthalmopathy, anticipating it by a median 6.5 months before onset.

This clonotype was obtained from a woman aged 40 to 65 with Graves disease. Sequencing used peripheral blood mononuclear cells (PBMCs), obtained at new diagnosis, from a patient treated with antithyroid drugs. This rearrangement joins TRBV5-5 to TRBJ1-1, with D possibly matching TRBD1 (5 bases). This CDR3 reads CASTYGTGLNTEAFF. In nucleotides, the CDR3 is TGTGCCAGCACCTATGGGACTGGGTTGAACACTGAAGCTTTCTTT.